The entry below gives a single T cell receptor (beta chain) sequence along with its context. Original data processing: By means of reference gene primer amplification, nucleated cell counts were estimated. The protocol was immunoSEQ multiplex PCR, while the TCRdb copy is restricted to in-frame clones and leaves out a portion. V and J calls and clone size are given by that table; D and trimming were obtained from the DNA. The sample yields 170,000 or so clones, approximately 85% seen once. This record comes from a study of blood T cell repertoires in COVID-19. At the level of the study: Researchers got acute and convalescent COVID-19 samples from the United States, Italy and Spain. PBMCs, B-cell-depleted T cells, or T cells provided the cDNA or gDNA that made up the material.

This CDR3 spans 13 amino acids. The V gene lost 4 bases and the J gene lost 6 bases, with 11 bases spanning the gap. Per the germline V gene, CDR1 is MNHEY and CDR2 is SVGAGI. This chain uses TRBV6-5 with TRBJ2-3; maybe TRBD2 (5 bases). This clonotype originated in a man aged 40-49 years who had recovered from COVID-19. The specimen sequenced was PBMCs or T cells enriched from blood (not recorded which). CDR3 sequence: CASSSRESDTQYF. DNA of the CDR3: TGTGCCAGCAGTTCGAGGGAGTCGGATACGCAGTATTTT.